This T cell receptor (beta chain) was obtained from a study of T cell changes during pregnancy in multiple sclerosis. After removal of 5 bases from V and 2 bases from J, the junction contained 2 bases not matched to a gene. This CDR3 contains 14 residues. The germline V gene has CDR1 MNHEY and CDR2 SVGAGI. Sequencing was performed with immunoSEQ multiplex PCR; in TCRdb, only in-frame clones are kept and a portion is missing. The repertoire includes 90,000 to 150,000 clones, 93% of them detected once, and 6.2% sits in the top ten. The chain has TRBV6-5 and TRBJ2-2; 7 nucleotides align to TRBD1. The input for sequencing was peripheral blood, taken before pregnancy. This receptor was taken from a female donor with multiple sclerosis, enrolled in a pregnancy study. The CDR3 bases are TGTGCCAGCAGTCCAGGGGGTAACACCGGGGAGCTGTTTTTT. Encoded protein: CASSPGGNTGELFF.